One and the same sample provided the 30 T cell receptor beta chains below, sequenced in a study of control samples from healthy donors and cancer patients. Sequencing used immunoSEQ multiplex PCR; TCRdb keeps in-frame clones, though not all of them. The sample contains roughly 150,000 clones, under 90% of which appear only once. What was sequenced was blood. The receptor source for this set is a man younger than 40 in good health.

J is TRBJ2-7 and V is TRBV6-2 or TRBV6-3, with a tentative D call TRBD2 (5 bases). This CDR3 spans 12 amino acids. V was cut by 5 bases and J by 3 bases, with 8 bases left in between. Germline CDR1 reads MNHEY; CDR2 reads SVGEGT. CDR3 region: CASSQTSYEQYF. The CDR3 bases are TGTGCCAGCAGTCAAACTAGCTACGAGCAGTACTTC.

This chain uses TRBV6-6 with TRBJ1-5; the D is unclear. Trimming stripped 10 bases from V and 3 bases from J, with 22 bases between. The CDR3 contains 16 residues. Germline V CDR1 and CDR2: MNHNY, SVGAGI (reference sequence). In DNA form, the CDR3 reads TGTGCCACCCCCCCGACCCGGTGGCAGTCCAATCAGCCCCAGCATTTT. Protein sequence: CATPPTRWQSNQPQHF.

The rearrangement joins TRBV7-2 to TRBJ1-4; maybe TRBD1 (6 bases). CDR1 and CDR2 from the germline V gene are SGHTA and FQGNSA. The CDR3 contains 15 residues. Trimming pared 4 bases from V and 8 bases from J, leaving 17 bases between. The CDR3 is CASSSGRGMGEKLFF. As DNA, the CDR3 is TGTGCCAGCAGCTCGGGCAGGGGAATGGGGGAAAAACTGTTTTTT.

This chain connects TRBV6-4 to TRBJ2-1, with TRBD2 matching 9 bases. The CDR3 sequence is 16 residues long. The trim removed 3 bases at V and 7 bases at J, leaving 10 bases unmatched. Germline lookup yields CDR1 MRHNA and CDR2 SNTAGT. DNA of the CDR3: TGTGCCAGCAGTGATCCGGCCCTAGCGGGAATTAATGAGCAGTTCTTC. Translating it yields CASSDPALAGINEQFF.

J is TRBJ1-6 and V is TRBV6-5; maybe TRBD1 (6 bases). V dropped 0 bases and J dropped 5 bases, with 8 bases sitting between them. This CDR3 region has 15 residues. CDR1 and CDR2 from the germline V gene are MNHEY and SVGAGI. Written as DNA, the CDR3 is TGTGCCAGCAGTTACTCTTGGGGGCATAATTCACCCCTCCACTTT. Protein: CASSYSWGHNSPLHF.

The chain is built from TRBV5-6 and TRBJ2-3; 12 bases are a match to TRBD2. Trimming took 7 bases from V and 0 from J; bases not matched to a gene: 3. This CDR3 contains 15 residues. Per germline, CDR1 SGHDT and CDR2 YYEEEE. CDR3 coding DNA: TGTGCCAGCGGACTAGCGGGAACTAGCACAGATACGCAGTATTTT. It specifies CASGLAGTSTDTQYF.

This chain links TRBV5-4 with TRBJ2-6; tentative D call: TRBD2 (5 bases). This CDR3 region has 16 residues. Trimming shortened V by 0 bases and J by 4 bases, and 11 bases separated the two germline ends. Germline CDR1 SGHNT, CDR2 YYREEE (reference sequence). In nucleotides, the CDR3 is TGTGCCAGCAGCTTGGGAGGGCCCCTAGGGGCCAACGTCCTGACTTTC. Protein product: CASSLGGPLGANVLTF.

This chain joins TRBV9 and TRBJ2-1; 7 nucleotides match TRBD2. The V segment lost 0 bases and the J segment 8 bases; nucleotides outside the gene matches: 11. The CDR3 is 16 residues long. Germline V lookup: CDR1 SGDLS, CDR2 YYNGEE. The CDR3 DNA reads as TGTGCCAGCAGCGTAGCTCAAGGACTAGGGAAGGATGAGCAGTTCTTC. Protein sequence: CASSVAQGLGKDEQFF. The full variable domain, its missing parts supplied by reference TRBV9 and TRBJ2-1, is DSGVTQTPKHLITATGQRVTLRCSPRSGDLSVYWYQQSLDQGLQFLIQYYNGEERAKGNILERFSAQQFPDLHSELNLSSLELGDSALYFCASSVAQGLGKDEQFFGPGTRLTVL.

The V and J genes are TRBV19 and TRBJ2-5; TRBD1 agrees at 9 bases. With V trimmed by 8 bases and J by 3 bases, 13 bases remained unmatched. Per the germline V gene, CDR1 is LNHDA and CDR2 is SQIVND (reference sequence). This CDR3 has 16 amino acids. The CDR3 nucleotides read TGTGCCAGTTCCACACACCGGGACAGGGCTGAAGAGACCCAGTACTTC. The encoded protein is CASSTHRDRAEETQYF.

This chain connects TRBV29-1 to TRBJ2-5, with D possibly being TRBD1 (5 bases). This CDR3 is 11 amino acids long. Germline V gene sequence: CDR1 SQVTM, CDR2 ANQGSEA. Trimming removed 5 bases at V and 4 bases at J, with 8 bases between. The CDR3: CSVLRGETQYF. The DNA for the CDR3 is TGCAGCGTTTTAAGGGGAGAGACCCAGTACTTC.

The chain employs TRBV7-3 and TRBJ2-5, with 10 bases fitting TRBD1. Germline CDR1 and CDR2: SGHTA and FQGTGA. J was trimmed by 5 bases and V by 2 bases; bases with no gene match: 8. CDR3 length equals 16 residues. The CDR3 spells CASSLSGTGASETQYF. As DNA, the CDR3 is TGTGCCAGCAGCTTATCCGGGACAGGGGCTAGTGAGACCCAGTACTTC.

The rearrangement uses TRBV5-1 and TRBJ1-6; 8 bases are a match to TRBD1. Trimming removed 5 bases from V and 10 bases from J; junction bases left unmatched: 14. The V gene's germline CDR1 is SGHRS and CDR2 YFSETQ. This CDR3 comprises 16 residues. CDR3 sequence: CASRGSKTGEQSPLHF. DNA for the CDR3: TGCGCCAGCAGGGGGTCGAAGACAGGGGAACAGTCACCCCTCCACTTT.

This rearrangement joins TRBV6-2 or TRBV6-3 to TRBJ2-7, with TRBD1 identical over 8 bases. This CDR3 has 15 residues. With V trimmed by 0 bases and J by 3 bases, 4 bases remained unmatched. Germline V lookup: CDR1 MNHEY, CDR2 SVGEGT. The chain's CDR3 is CASSYSVRGLYEQYF. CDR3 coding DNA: TGTGCCAGCAGTTACTCGGTCAGGGGGCTCTACGAGCAGTACTTC.

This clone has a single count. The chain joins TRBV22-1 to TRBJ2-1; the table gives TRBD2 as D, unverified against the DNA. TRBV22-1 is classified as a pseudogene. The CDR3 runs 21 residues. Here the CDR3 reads CPGSKTPSIFCFFETDNEQFF. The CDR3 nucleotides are TGTCCTGGGAGTAAAACCCCCTCAATATTCTGCTTCTTTGAGACTGACAATGAGCAGTTCTTC.

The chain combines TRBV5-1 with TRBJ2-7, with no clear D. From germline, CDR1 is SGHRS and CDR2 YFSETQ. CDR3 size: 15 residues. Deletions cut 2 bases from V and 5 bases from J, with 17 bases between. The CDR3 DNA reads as TGCGCCAGCAGCTTAGTGGGCGGAGCTGAGGACGAGCAGTACTTC. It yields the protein CASSLVGGAEDEQYF.

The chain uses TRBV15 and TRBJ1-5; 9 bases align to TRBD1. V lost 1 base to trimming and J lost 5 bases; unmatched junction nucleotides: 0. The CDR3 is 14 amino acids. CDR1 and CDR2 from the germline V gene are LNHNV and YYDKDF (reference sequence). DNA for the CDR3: TGTGCCACCAGCAGAGGACAGGGGGATCAGCCCCAGCATTTT. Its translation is CATSRGQGDQPQHF.

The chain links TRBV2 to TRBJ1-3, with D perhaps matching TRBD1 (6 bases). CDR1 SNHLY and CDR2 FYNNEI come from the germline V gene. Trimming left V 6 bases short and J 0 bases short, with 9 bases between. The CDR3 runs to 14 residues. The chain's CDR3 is CASRGGHSGNTIYF. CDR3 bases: TGTGCCAGCAGGGGGGGCCACTCTGGAAACACCATATATTTT.

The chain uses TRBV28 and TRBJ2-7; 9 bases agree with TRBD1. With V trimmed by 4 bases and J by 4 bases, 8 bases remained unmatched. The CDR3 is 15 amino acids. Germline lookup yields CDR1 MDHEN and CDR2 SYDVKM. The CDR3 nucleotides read TGTGCCAGCAGTTCCCACGGACAGGGGAAATACGAGCAGTACTTC. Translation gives CASSSHGQGKYEQYF.

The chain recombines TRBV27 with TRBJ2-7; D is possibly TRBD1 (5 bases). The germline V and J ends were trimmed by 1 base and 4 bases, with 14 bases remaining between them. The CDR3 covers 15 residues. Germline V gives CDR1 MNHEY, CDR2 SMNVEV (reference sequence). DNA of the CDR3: TGTGCCAGCAGTTTATTCTCAGGGCAGGGATACGAGCAGTACTTC. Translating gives CASSLFSGQGYEQYF.

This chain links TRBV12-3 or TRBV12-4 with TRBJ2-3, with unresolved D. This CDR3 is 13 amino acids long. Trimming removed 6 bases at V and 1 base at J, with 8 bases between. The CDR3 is CASRATGTDTQYF. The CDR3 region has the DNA TGTGCCAGCAGGGCCACAGGCACAGATACGCAGTATTTT.

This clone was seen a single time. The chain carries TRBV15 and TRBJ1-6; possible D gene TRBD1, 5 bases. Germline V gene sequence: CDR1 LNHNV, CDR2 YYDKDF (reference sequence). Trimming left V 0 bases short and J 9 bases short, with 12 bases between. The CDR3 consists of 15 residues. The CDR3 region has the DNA TGTGCCACCAGCAGAGATGTGGGGGAGAGTTCACCCCTCCACTTT. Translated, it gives CATSRDVGESSPLHF.

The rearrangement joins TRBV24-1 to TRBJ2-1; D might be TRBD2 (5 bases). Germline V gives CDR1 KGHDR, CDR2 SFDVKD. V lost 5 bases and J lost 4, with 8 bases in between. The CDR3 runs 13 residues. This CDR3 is CATSVDSYNEQFF. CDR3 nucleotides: TGTGCCACCAGTGTGGACTCTTACAATGAGCAGTTCTTC.

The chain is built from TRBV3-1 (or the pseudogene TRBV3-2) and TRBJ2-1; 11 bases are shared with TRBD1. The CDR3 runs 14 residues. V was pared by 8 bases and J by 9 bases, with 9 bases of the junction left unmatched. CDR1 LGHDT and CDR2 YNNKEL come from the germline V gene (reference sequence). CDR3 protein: CASPPRTGGVEQFF. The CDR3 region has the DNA TGTGCCAGCCCCCCTCGGACAGGGGGCGTTGAGCAGTTCTTC.

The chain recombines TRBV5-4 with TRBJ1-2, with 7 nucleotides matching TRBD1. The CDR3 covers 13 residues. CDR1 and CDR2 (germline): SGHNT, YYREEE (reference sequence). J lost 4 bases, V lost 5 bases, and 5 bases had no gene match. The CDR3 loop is CASRPTGIYGYTF. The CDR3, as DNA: TGTGCCAGCAGACCGACAGGGATCTATGGCTACACCTTC.

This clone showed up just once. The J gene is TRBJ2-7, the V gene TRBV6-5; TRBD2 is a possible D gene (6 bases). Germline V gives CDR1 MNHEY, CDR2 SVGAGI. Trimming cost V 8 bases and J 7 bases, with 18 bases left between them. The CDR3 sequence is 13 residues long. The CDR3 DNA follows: TGTGCCAGCCGATTAGGAGGGGCAGGTGAGCAGTACTTC. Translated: CASRLGGAGEQYF.

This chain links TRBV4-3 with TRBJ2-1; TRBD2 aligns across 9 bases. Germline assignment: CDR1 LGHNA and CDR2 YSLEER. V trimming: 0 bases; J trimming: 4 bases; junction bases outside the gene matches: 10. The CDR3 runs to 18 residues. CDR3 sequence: CASSQEASGRSLYNEQFF. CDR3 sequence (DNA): TGCGCCAGCAGCCAAGAGGCCAGCGGGAGGTCACTATACAATGAGCAGTTCTTC.

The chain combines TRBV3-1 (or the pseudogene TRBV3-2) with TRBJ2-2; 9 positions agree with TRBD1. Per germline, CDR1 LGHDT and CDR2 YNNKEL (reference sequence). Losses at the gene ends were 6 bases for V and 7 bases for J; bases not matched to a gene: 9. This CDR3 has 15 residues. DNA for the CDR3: TGTGCCAGCAGTCCCTTCCGGGACAGGGACGGGGAGCTGTTTTTT. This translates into CASSPFRDRDGELFF.

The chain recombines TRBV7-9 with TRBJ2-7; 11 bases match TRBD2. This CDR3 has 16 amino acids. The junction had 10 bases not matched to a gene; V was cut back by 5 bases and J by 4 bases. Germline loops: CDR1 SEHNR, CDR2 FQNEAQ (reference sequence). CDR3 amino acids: CASSPLAGGPGYEQYF. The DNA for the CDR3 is TGTGCCAGCAGCCCTTTAGCGGGAGGGCCTGGTTACGAGCAGTACTTC.

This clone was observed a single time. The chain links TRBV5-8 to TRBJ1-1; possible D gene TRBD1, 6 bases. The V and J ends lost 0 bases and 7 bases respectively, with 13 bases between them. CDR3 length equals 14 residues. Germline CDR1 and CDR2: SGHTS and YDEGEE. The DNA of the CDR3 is TGTGCCAGCAGCTTGGTCGGCAGGGGAGATGAAGCTTTCTTT. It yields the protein CASSLVGRGDEAFF.

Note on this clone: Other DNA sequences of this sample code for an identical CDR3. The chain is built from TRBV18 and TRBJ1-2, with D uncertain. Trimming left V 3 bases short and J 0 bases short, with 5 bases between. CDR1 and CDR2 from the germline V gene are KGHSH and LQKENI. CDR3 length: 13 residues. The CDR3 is CASSPSANYGYTF. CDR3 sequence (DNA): TGTGCCAGCTCACCGTCGGCTAACTATGGCTACACCTTC.